This T cell receptor beta chain was profiled in a study of shared clonotypes between healthy human individuals. Broader study findings: Some clonotypes were shared by all four sorted-subset donors, while others were not shared. The non-shared ones had lower generation probabilities than the shared ones.

Germline V CDR1 and CDR2: SGHRS, YFSETQ. There are 12 residues in the CDR3. The assay was immunoSEQ multiplex PCR, and TCRdb's table has in-frame clones only and misses some. Of more than 850,000 clones in the sample, 75% to 85% are singletons; the top ten hold approximately 0.5%. About this clone itself: Its antigen is unknown. The germline gene is not matched at one end of the junction; a read error may be the cause.

The chain joins TRBV5-1 to TRBJ1-4; D unclear. The sequence came from a man between 18 and 35 years old in good health. Some clones in this sample may be carry-over from other donors' samples. The sample comprised memory CD4+ T cells from PBMCs. Subset specified: CD45RA-negative fraction. CDR3 sequence: CASSLLNEKLFF. DNA of the CDR3: TGTGCCAGCAGCTTGCTCAATGAAAAACTGTTTTTT.